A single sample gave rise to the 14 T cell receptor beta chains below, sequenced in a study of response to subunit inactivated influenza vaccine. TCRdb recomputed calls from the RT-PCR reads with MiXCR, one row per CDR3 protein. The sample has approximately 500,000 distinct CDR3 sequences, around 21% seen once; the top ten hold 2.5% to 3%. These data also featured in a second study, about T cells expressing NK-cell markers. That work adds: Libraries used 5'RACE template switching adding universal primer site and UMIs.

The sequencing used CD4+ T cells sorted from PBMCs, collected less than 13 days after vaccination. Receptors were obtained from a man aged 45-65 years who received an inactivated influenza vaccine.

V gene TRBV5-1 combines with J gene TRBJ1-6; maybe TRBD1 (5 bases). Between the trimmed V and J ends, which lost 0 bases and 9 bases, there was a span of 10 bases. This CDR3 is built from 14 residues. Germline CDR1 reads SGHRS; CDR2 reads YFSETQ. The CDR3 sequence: CASSLEGEGSPLHF. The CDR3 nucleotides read TGCGCCAGCAGCTTGGAAGGGGAAGGTTCACCCCTCCACTTT.

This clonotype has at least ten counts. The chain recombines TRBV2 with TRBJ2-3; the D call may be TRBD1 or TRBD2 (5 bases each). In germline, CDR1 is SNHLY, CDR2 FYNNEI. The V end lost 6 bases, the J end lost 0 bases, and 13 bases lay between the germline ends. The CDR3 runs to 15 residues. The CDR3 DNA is TGTGCCAGCAGCCAGGGAGCACCGAGCACAGATACGCAGTATTTT. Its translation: CASSQGAPSTDTQYF.

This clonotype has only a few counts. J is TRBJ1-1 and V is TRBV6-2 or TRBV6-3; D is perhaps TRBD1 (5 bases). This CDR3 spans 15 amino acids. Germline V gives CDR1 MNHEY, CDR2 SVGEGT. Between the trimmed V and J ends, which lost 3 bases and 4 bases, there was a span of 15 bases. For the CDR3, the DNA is TGTGCCAGCAGTTATTTAAGGGGCGCGGCCACTGAAGCTTTCTTT. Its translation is CASSYLRGAATEAFF.

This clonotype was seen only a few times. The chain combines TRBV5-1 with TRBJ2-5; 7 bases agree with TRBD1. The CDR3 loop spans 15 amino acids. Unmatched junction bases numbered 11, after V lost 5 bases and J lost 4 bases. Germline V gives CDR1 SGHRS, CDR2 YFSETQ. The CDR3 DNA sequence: TGCGCCAGCAGTTACGGGACAGACCCTCTAGAGACCCAGTACTTC. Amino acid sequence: CASSYGTDPLETQYF.

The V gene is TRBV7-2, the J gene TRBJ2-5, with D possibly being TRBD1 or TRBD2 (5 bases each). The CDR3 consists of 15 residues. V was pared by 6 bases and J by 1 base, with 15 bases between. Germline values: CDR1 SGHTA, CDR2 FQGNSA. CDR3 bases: TGTGCCAGCAGGCTTAGGCGAGGGGTCCAAGAGACCCAGTACTTC. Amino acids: CASRLRRGVQETQYF.

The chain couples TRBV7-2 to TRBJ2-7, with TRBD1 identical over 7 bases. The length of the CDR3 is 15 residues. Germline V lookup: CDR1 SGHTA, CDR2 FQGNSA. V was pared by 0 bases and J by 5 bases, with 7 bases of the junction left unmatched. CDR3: CASSLAGQGVDEQYF. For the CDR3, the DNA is TGTGCCAGCAGCTTAGCTGGGCAGGGGGTCGACGAGCAGTACTTC.

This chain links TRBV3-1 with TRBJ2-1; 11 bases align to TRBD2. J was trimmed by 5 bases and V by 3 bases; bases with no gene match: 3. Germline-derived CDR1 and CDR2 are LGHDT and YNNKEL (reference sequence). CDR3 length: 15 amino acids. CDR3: CASSQASGRNNEQFF. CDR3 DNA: TGTGCCAGCAGCCAGGCTAGCGGGAGGAACAATGAGCAGTTCTTC.

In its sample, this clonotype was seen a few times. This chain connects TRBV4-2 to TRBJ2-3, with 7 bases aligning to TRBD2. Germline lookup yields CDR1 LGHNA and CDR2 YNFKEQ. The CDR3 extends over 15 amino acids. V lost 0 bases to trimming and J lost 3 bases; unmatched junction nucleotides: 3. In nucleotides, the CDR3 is TGTGCCAGCAGCCAAGAACTCGGGGGGACAGATACGCAGTATTTT. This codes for CASSQELGGTDTQYF.

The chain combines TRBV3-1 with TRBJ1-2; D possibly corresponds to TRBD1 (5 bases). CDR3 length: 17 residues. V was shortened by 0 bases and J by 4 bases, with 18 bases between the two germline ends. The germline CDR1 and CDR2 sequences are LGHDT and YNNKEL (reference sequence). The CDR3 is CASSQELLGGYGYGYTF. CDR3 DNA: TGTGCCAGCAGCCAAGAACTCTTGGGGGGTTATGGCTATGGCTACACCTTC.

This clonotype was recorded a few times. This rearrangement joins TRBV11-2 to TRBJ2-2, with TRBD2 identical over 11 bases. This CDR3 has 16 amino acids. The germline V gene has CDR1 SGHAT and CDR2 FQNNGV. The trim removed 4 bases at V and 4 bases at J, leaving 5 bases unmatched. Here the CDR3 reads CASSSTSGSITGELFF. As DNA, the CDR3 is TGTGCCAGCAGCTCAACTAGCGGGAGTATCACCGGGGAGCTGTTTTTT.

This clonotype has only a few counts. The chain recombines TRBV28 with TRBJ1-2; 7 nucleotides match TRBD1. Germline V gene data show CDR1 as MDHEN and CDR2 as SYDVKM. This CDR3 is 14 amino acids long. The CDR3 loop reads CAYADRAVGYGYTF. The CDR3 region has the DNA TGTGCTTACGCCGACAGGGCCGTTGGCTATGGCTACACCTTC.

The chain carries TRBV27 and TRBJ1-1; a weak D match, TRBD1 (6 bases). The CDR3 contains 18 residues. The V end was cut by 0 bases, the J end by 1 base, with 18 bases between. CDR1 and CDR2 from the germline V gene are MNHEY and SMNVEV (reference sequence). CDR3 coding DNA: TGTGCCAGCAGTTTATCGGGGGGGGCGCTTAGAACGAACACTGAAGCTTTCTTT. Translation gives CASSLSGGALRTNTEAFF.

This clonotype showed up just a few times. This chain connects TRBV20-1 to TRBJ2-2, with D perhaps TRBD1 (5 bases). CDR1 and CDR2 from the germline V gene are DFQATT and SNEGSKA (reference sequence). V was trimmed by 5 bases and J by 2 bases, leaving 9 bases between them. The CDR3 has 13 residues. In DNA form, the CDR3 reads TGCAGTGCTGGCAGGGCCAACACCGGGGAGCTGTTTTTT. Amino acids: CSAGRANTGELFF.

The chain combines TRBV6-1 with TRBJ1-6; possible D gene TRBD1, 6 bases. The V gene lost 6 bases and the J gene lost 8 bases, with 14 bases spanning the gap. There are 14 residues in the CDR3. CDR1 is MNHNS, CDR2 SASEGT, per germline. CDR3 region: CASSQLGGDSPLHF. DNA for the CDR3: TGTGCCAGCAGCCAGTTAGGGGGGGATTCACCCCTCCACTTT.